This T cell receptor (beta chain) stems from a study of blood T cell repertoires in COVID-19. Study as a whole: COVID-19 samples collected from the United States, Italy and Spain covered acute and convalescent phases. Sample material is recorded as cDNA or gDNA derived from T cells, B-cell-depleted T cells, or PBMCs.

Cohort assignment relied on participant-reported clinical history. Original processing methods: Counts of nucleated cells, estimated from reference gene primer amplification, were obtained. Here immunoSEQ multiplex PCR was the method, and the copy in TCRdb shows in-frame clones only, minus some. V and J calls and clone size come straight from that table; D and trimming were deduced from the DNA. The table lists fewer than 250,000 clones, more than 85% of them singletons. The germline V gene has CDR1 SEHNR and CDR2 FQNEAQ (reference sequence). This CDR3 spans 14 amino acids. The junction had 4 bases not matched to a gene; V was cut back by 5 bases and J by 1 base.

This chain uses TRBV7-9 with TRBJ1-1, with 7 bases that match TRBD1. This receptor was identified in a woman aged 40 to 50 in a cohort exposed to, infected with or recovered from COVID-19 (not recorded which). The specimen was PBMCs or T cells enriched from blood (not recorded which). The CDR3 region has the DNA TGTGCCAGCAGCCCCAACAGGGGGAACACTGAAGCTTTCTTT. It yields the protein CASSPNRGNTEAFF.